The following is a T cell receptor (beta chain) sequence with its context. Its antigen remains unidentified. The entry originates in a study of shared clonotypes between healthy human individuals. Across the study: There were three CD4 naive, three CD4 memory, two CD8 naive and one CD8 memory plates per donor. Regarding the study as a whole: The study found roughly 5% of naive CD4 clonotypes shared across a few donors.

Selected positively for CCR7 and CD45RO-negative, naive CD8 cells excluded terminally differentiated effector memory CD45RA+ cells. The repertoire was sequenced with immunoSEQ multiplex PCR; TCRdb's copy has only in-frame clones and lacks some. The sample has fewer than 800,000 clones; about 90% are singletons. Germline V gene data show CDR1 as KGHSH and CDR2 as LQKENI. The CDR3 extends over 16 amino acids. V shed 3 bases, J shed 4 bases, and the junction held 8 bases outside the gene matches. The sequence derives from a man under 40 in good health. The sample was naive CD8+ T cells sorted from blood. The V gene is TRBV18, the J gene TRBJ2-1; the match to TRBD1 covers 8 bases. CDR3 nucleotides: TGTGCCAGCTCACCCGACAGGGGTGAAGAATACAATGAGCAGTTCTTC. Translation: CASSPDRGEEYNEQFF.